One and the same sample provided the 3 T cell receptor beta chains below, sequenced in a study of blood T cell repertoires in COVID-19. Assay used: immunoSEQ multiplex PCR; TCRdb lists only in-frame clones, some missing. This sample has 300,000 to 400,000 clones, with around 91% found just once. Sequencing input: peripheral blood. The source is a woman aged 18 to 35 who had recovered from COVID-19.

This clone was counted a single time. The chain combines TRBV10-3 with TRBJ1-3; a possible D gene is TRBD1 (5 bases). The V gene's germline CDR1 is ENHRY and CDR2 SYGVKD. Trimming took off 10 bases at V and 0 bases at J, with 13 bases between the two ends. The CDR3 has 14 residues. Written as DNA, the CDR3 is TGTGCCACCTCGGGACTTCGCTCTGGAAACACCATATATTTT. It specifies CATSGLRSGNTIYF.

The rearrangement links TRBV21-1 to TRBJ1-1. TRBV21-1 is assigned pseudogene status. This CDR3 is built from 12 residues. Here the CDR3 DNA reads TGTGCCAGCAGCGAGAGGGCGACTGAAGCTTTCTTT. The encoded protein is CASSERATEAFF.

This clone was seen just once. The chain recombines TRBV4-3 with TRBJ1-1; 12 bases agree with TRBD1. With V trimmed by 0 bases and J by 1 base, 9 bases remained unmatched. The CDR3 has 19 residues. The V gene's germline CDR1 is LGHNA and CDR2 YSLEER. The CDR3 DNA sequence: TGCGCCAGCAGCCAAGATCTTTGGGACAGGGGGCGGGAGAACACTGAAGCTTTCTTT. Translation: CASSQDLWDRGRENTEAFF.